The 30 T cell receptor beta chains reported below all come from one sample, sequenced in a study of T cell repertoires in cytomegalovirus infection (dated by TCRdb to the late 2010s). Antigen specificity for these receptors is unknown. Sequencing was carried out with an Illumina HiSeq 1500. The public reads were reprocessed in TCRdb via fastp at Q25 and MiXCR, keeping in-frame beta chains. Each entry merges the rows of one CDR3 protein and shows their most common DNA and genes. The sample records approximately 470,000 distinct CDR3 sequences, approximately 46% of which are singletons. Clones ranked in the top ten supply 43% of the sample. The sample's treatment or condition label, in plain terms: in vitro stimulation with specific CMV peptide epitopes to enrich CMV-specific T cells. Sequencing was performed on cultured PBMCs, taken from culture after CMV antigen stimulation. These receptors originate from a human donor in good health (CMV status not recorded). Some clones in this sample may be carry-over from other donors' samples.

The chain is built from TRBV4-3 and TRBJ1-5; D might be TRBD1 (6 bases). Trimming pared 0 bases from V and 0 bases from J, leaving 15 bases between. From germline, CDR1 is LGHNA and CDR2 YSLEER. The CDR3 has 18 amino acids. The CDR3 sequence: CASSQDIAGGTSNQPQHF. The DNA of the CDR3 is TGCGCCAGCAGCCAAGATATTGCGGGGGGCACTAGCAATCAGCCCCAGCATTTT.

This clonotype was observed a handful of times. The V gene is TRBV6-6, the J gene TRBJ2-3; D is possibly TRBD1 (6 bases). The CDR3 spans 12 residues. Germline lookup yields CDR1 MNHNY and CDR2 SVGAGI (reference sequence). V lost 2 bases and J lost 11, with 11 bases in between. The DNA of the CDR3 is TGTGCCAGCAGTTACAAAGACAGGATGCAGTATTTT. Its protein is CASSYKDRMQYF.

The chain couples TRBV15 to TRBJ2-3; D is uncertain. Trimming left V 3 bases short and J 0 bases short, with 13 bases between. The CDR3 totals 16 residues. The V gene's germline CDR1 is LNHNV and CDR2 YYDKDF (reference sequence). The CDR3 DNA sequence: TGTGCCACCAGCAGTACCCTGGGGTATAGCACAGATACGCAGTATTTT. It yields the protein CATSSTLGYSTDTQYF.

The V and J genes are TRBV2 and TRBJ1-1; tentatively, D is TRBD1 (5 bases). The CDR3 runs to 14 residues. Between the trimmed V and J ends, which lost 4 bases and 0 bases, there was a span of 9 bases. Germline lookup yields CDR1 SNHLY and CDR2 FYNNEI. CDR3 nucleotides: TGTGCCAGCAGTGCGGGACGGCTGAACACTGAAGCTTTCTTT. Translating it yields CASSAGRLNTEAFF.

The gene calls are TRBV2 and TRBJ2-1, with D maybe TRBD1 (6 bases). This CDR3 has 13 residues. Trimming cost V 4 bases and J 3 bases, with 7 bases left between them. Germline-derived CDR1 and CDR2 are SNHLY and FYNNEI. CDR3 loop: CASSGDNYNEQFF. The CDR3 nucleotides read TGTGCCAGCAGTGGGGACAACTACAATGAGCAGTTCTTC.

The chain is built from TRBV4-1 and TRBJ1-6; a possible D gene is TRBD1 (5 bases). The CDR3 consists of 14 residues. Germline CDR1 MGHRA, CDR2 YSYEKL. With 5 bases removed from V and 12 bases from J, the gap between germline ends came to 17 bases. This chain's CDR3 is CASSSRDDFKPLHF. As DNA, the CDR3 is TGCGCCAGCAGCTCCAGGGACGACTTTAAACCCCTCCACTTT.

This clonotype was observed a handful of times. The rearrangement links TRBV12-3 or TRBV12-4 to TRBJ2-3; D not resolved. V lost 4 bases and J 2 bases, leaving 13 bases between the germline ends. CDR3 size: 15 residues. CDR3 sequence (DNA): TGTGCCAGCAGTTCGGGCGGTATAACCACAGATACGCAGTATTTT. Translating gives CASSSGGITTDTQYF.

This sequence joins TRBV11-2 and TRBJ1-3; D is uncertain. The ends were cut back, 1 base at V and 4 bases at J, with 14 bases in the middle. This CDR3 spans 16 amino acids. Per germline, CDR1 SGHAT and CDR2 FQNNGV. The DNA of the CDR3 is TGTGCCAGCAGCTTAGTTGTGGGCCCGACGGGAAACACCATATATTTT. It codes for CASSLVVGPTGNTIYF.

The CDR3 nucleotides are TGTGCCAGCTCACAGGCAGGTTTTGTGGCACCCCTCCACTTT. Protein sequence: CASSQAGFVAPLHF. This chain uses TRBV18 with TRBJ1-6; D is undetermined. The CDR3 sequence is 14 residues long. The V and J ends lost 4 bases and 11 bases respectively, with 15 bases between them. Germline CDR1 KGHSH, CDR2 LQKENI.

The rearrangement links TRBV6-2 or TRBV6-3 to TRBJ2-7; the D gene is possibly TRBD2 (5 bases). The germline V gene has CDR1 MNHEY and CDR2 SVGEGT. This CDR3 is built from 16 residues. V gave up 8 bases and J gave up 2 bases, with 22 bases separating them. The CDR3 coding sequence is TGTGCCAGCGGTACGTTGGCGCTAGCAGTTACCTACGAGCAGTACTTC. Translating it yields CASGTLALAVTYEQYF.

The table lists this clonotype with a few counts. The rearrangement uses TRBV20-1 and TRBJ1-5; unclear D gene. Trimming stripped 3 bases from V and 3 bases from J, with 0 bases between. This CDR3 is 10 amino acids long. Germline assignment: CDR1 DFQATT and CDR2 SNEGSKA (reference sequence). CDR3 amino acids: CSASNQPQHF. The CDR3 DNA follows: TGCAGTGCTAGCAATCAGCCCCAGCATTTT.

This clonotype came up a few times. The chain recombines TRBV12-3 or TRBV12-4 with TRBJ1-3; perhaps TRBD1 as D (5 bases). CDR3 length equals 14 residues. V lost 6 bases to trimming and J lost 4 bases, with 13 bases between them. As DNA, the CDR3 is TGTGCCAGCAGCTACCAGGGTACAGGAAACACCATATATTTT. Translation: CASSYQGTGNTIYF.

This clonotype was seen a handful of times. The chain has TRBV27 and TRBJ2-5; TRBD2 might be the D (6 bases). The germline V and J ends were trimmed by 6 bases and 14 bases, with 19 bases remaining between them. This CDR3 has 12 residues. The germline CDR1 and CDR2 sequences are MNHEY and SMNVEV (reference sequence). The CDR3 DNA reads as TGTGCCAGCAGGTTAGGGGCGGGAAACGTCTACTTC. Amino acids: CASRLGAGNVYF.

V usage is TRBV7-8 and J usage is TRBJ2-5; 10 bases line up with TRBD2. Unmatched junction bases numbered 6, after V lost 3 bases and J lost 5 bases. The CDR3 is 15 amino acids. Germline CDR1 and CDR2: SGHVS and FQNEAQ. CDR3 region: CASSFSGGDRETQYF. Written as DNA, the CDR3 is TGTGCCAGCAGCTTCAGCGGGGGGGACCGGGAGACCCAGTACTTC.

CDR3 nucleotide sequence: TGCAGTGCTAGAGATATCAGCCGCAATTCACCCCTCCACTTT. It specifies CSARDISRNSPLHF. V usage is TRBV20-1 and J usage is TRBJ1-6; D remains unclear. V was clipped by 0 bases and J by 7 bases, with 10 bases between them. This CDR3 is built from 14 residues. CDR1 and CDR2 (germline): DFQATT, SNEGSKA (reference sequence).

The gene calls are TRBV6-5 and TRBJ1-4; D unclear. Germline lookup yields CDR1 MNHEY and CDR2 SVGAGI. V lost 4 bases and J 7 bases, leaving 7 bases between the germline ends. This CDR3 contains 12 residues. The CDR3 DNA sequence: TGTGCCAGCAGTTTTTCCAGTGAAAAACTGTTTTTT. The encoded protein is CASSFSSEKLFF.

This clonotype has only a few counts. The chain has TRBV28 and TRBJ2-1, with D unclear. Germline V lookup: CDR1 MDHEN, CDR2 SYDVKM. Trimming took off 11 bases at V and 7 bases at J, with 12 bases between the two ends. The CDR3 runs to 11 residues. In nucleotides, the CDR3 is TGTGCCGGCGGAGCTGTTAATGAGCAGTTCTTC. Its translation is CAGGAVNEQFF. Full variable domain (remainder filled in from reference TRBV28 and TRBJ2-1): DVKVTQSSRYLVKRTGEKVFLECVQDMDHENMFWYRQDPGLGLRLIYFSYDVKMKEKGDIPEGYSVSREKKERFSLILESASTNQTSMYLCAGGAVNEQFFGPGTRLTVL.

This clonotype came up many times. The germline gene is not matched at one end of the junction; a read error may be the cause. V is TRBV12-3 or TRBV12-4 and J is TRBJ2-1; D gene uncertain. This CDR3 has 11 residues. The CDR3 DNA sequence: TGTGCCAGCAGTTTGGGAAGGTGGCCGCACTTC. Protein: CASSLGRWPHF.

The sample holds many counts of this clonotype. V and J are TRBV7-2 and TRBJ2-5, with D hard to call. V lost 5 bases to trimming and J lost 5 bases, with 15 bases between them. Germline V gene lookup returns CDR1 SGHTA and CDR2 FQGNSA. CDR3 length equals 14 residues. Here the CDR3 reads CASSPTAAEETQYF. CDR3 sequence (DNA): TGTGCCAGCAGCCCAACGGCTGCCGAGGAGACCCAGTACTTC.

This clonotype was detected many times. The chain employs TRBV7-2 and TRBJ1-5; 7 bases map to TRBD1. V gave up 8 bases and J gave up 9 bases; unmatched junction bases: 7. This CDR3 comprises 12 residues. The germline V gene encodes CDR1 SGHTA and CDR2 FQGNSA. This CDR3 is CASQGQMGPQHF. The DNA of the CDR3 is TGTGCCAGCCAGGGACAGATGGGGCCCCAGCATTTT.

This chain links TRBV7-6 with TRBJ2-1; D not resolved. The CDR3 length is 12 residues. V gave up 10 bases and J gave up 10 bases, with 17 bases separating them. Germline CDR1 reads SGHVS; CDR2 reads FNYEAQ. The CDR3 region has the DNA TGTGCCACCCTGACGTTATGGAAGGAGCAGTTCTTC. It is translated as CATLTLWKEQFF. Full variable domain (outside the CDR3, taken from reference TRBV7-6 and TRBJ2-1): GAGVSQSPRYKVTKRGQDVALRCDPISGHVSLYWYRQALGQGPEFLTYFNYEAQQDKSGLPNDRFSAERPEGSISTLTIQRTEQRDSAMYRCATLTLWKEQFFGPGTRLTVL.

Many counts were recorded for this clonotype. This chain connects TRBV7-2 to TRBJ2-2, with no clear D. The germline V gene encodes CDR1 SGHTA and CDR2 FQGNSA. V lost 5 bases and J lost 3, with 16 bases in between. The CDR3 length is 16 residues. DNA of the CDR3: TGTGCCAGCAGCAACCGGATCGTGAGACACACCGGGGAGCTGTTTTTT. It is translated as CASSNRIVRHTGELFF.

CDR3 protein: CASSLPKQGVVNTEAFF. The CDR3 coding sequence is TGTGCCAGCAGCTTACCGAAACAGGGGGTGGTGAACACTGAAGCTTTCTTT. This chain uses TRBV7-8 with TRBJ1-1, with 8 bases fitting TRBD1. Germline V gene sequence: CDR1 SGHVS, CDR2 FQNEAQ. The CDR3 length is 17 residues. V shed 2 bases and J 0 bases; nucleotides not matched to a gene: 8.

This rearrangement joins TRBV7-2 to TRBJ2-3, with 7 bases identical to TRBD2. CDR3 length equals 15 residues. Trimming at V came to 5 bases and at J to 6 bases, leaving 11 bases not matched to a gene. In germline, CDR1 is SGHTA, CDR2 FQGNSA. DNA for the CDR3: TGTGCCAGCAGCGGGGGGGGACCCCTCGTGGATACGCAGTATTTT. Residues: CASSGGGPLVDTQYF.

There are a few counts of this clonotype. V usage is TRBV19 and J usage is TRBJ2-2; the match to TRBD2 covers 11 bases. CDR1 LNHDA and CDR2 SQIVND come from the germline V gene (reference sequence). V was clipped by 7 bases and J by 5 bases; unmatched bases: 9. The CDR3 is 16 amino acids. This CDR3 reads CASTLLAGGPTGELFF. DNA for the CDR3: TGTGCCAGTACCCTCCTAGCGGGGGGACCTACCGGGGAGCTGTTTTTT.

The genes are TRBV6-2 or TRBV6-3 and TRBJ1-5; D is uncertain. The V gene lost 5 bases and the J gene lost 5 bases, with 13 bases spanning the gap. This CDR3 has 14 amino acids. Per the germline V gene, CDR1 is MNHEY and CDR2 is SVGEGT. In nucleotides, the CDR3 is TGTGCCAGCAGTACCTGGACGGACGATCAGCCCCAGCATTTT. Translated: CASSTWTDDQPQHF.

J is TRBJ1-2 and V is TRBV10-3, with TRBD1 identical over 8 bases. Germline CDR1 and CDR2: ENHRY and SYGVKD. V lost 6 bases and J lost 3; bases outside the gene matches: 6. The CDR3 is 14 residues long. The CDR3 DNA reads as TGTGCCATCAGAGAGGACAGGGAGGACTATGGCTACACCTTC. Translated: CAIREDREDYGYTF.

This clonotype has more than one count but fewer than ten. V and J are TRBV5-3 and TRBJ2-1, with a possible D match to TRBD2 (6 bases). TRBV5-3 is an ORF, with its function uncertain. This CDR3 comprises 14 residues. V was clipped by 8 bases and J by 5 bases, with 17 bases between them. The CDR3 loop reads CASSGGGVDNEQFF. The CDR3 bases are TGTGCCAGCAGCGGTGGAGGGGTAGACAATGAGCAGTTCTTC.

This clonotype is a singleton in its sample. The V gene is TRBV6-1, the J gene TRBJ2-7, with TRBD2 matching over 9 bases. The CDR3 totals 14 residues. Trimming cost V 8 bases and J 7 bases; bases outside gene matches: 12. CDR1 is MNHNS and CDR2 is SASEGT in the germline V gene. CDR3: CASGRGGGAGEQYF. DNA of the CDR3: TGTGCCAGCGGCAGGGGCGGGGGGGCGGGTGAGCAGTACTTC.

This chain uses TRBV12-3 or TRBV12-4 with TRBJ2-1; D is perhaps TRBD2 (5 bases). The CDR3 covers 12 residues. V was clipped by 3 bases and J by 7 bases, with 7 bases between them. In DNA form, the CDR3 reads TGTGCCAGCAGTTTGGGAGAAAATGAGCAGTTCTTC. The encoded protein is CASSLGENEQFF.